The entry that follows covers one T cell receptor (beta chain) sequence. The data stem from a study of blood T cell repertoires in COVID-19. The V end lost 6 bases, the J end lost 0 bases, and 9 bases lay between the germline ends. CDR3 length: 13 amino acids. The germline V gene has CDR1 MGHRA and CDR2 YSYEKL. Sequenced by immunoSEQ multiplex PCR; TCRdb stores in-frame clones only, minus some. The table shows more than 300,000 clones, with approximately 89% occurring only once. This chain connects TRBV4-1 to TRBJ2-7; D is undetermined. This clonotype originated in a woman younger than 45 with COVID-19, enrolled during active disease. Sequencing was carried out using peripheral blood. CDR3 in amino acids: CASSTGRSYEQYF. DNA for the CDR3: TGCGCCAGCAGTACGGGTCGCTCCTACGAGCAGTACTTC.